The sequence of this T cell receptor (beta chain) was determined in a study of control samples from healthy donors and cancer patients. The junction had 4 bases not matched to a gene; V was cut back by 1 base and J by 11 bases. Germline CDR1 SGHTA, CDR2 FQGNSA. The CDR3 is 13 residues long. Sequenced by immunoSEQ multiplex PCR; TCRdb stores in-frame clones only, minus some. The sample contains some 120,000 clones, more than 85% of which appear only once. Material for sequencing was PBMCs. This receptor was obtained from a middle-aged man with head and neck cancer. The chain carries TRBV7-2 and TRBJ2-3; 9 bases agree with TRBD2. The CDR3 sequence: CASSLVAGAGQYF. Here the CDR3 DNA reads TGTGCCAGCAGCTTAGTAGCGGGGGCGGGGCAGTATTTT.